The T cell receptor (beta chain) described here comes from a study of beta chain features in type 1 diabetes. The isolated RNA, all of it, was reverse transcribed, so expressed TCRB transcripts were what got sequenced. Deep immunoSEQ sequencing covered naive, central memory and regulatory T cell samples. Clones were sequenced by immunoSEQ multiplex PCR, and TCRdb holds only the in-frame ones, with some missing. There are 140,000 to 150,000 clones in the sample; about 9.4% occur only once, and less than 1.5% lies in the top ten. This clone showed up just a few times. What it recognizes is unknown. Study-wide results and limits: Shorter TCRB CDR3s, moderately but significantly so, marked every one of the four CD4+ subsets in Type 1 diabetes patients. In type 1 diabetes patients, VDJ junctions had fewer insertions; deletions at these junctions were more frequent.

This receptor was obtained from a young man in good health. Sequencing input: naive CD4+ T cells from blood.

CDR3 in DNA: TGTGCCAGCAGTGTAACAGGGAACACCGGGGAGCTGTTTTTT. This codes for CASSVTGNTGELFF. The chain has TRBV6-1 and TRBJ2-2; tentatively, D is TRBD1 (5 bases). The V end was cut by 4 bases, the J end by 1 base, with 7 bases between. Looked up from germline, CDR1 is MNHNS and CDR2 is SASEGT. The CDR3 consists of 14 residues.